This T cell receptor beta chain derives from a study of response to subunit inactivated influenza vaccine. The CDR3 is made up of 16 amino acids. The V end lost 5 bases, the J end lost 5 bases, and 21 bases lay between the germline ends. The germline CDR1 and CDR2 sequences are MNHEY and SMNVEV (reference sequence). In its sample, this clonotype was seen many times. Using its own MiXCR run on the RT-PCR reads, TCRdb lists one record per CDR3 protein. In the table there are roughly 540,000 distinct CDR3 sequences, around 21% of which are singletons. The sample was also linked to a second study, of T cells expressing NK-cell markers. From that paper: Beta-chain TCR cDNA was generated via 5'RACE template switching with UMIs. Repertoires of TCR beta were obtained from T cells sorted as CD3+CD56+NKG2C+, CD3+CD56+NKG2C- and CD3+CD56-NKG2C+. Only alpha-beta TCR T cells were sorted in several experiments, using an anti-gamma-delta TCR antibody. These clonotypes also led the CD3+CD56-NKG2C+ fraction in a handful of donors. Nothing established the HCMV specificity of expanded NKG2C+ T cell clones.

V gene TRBV27 combines with J gene TRBJ2-5; D not certain. The source of this sequence is a man aged 50-59 years who received an inactivated influenza vaccine. Specimen: CD4+ T cells sorted from PBMCs, collected 11 to 12 days after vaccination. This chain's CDR3 is CASSGGSPGQGETQYF. The CDR3, as DNA: TGTGCCAGCAGTGGTGGTAGTCCCGGCCAAGGCGAGACCCAGTACTTC.